This TCR beta chain originates from a study of Graves' ophthalmopathy and Graves' hyperthyroidism. This clonotype has a handful of counts. This is likely a read error, given that the CDR3 carries no conserved phenylalanine or tryptophan at its end. No DNA is shown, since the ends of the CDR3 on it are uncertain; the CDR3 is the one TCRdb lists. Amplifying from RNA transcripts, the study obtained TCR beta CDR3 regions. The authors performed first-round RT-PCR with HTBI primers and then a second-round multiplex PCR. Using its own MiXCR run on the multiplex PCR reads, TCRdb lists one record per CDR3 protein. The sample carries a few hundred thousand distinct CDR3 sequences, less than 40% recorded once. Including both end residues, the CDR3 is 8 amino acids long. The germline V gene has CDR1 ENHRY and CDR2 SYGVKD.

Source material: peripheral blood or thyroid tissue (not recorded which). The TCR comes from an adult man with Graves' hyperthyroidism. This chain connects TRBV10-3 to TRBJ1-6. CDR3 in amino acids: CAISESTG.